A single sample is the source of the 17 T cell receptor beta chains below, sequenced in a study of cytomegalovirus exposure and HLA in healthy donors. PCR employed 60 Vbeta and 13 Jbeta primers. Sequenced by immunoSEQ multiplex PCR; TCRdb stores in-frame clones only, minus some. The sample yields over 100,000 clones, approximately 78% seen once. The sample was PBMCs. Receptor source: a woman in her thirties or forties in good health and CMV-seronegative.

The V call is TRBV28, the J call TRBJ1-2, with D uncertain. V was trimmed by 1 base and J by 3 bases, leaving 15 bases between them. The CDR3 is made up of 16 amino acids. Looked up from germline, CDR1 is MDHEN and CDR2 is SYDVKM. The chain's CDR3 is CASSLFRPGQDYGYTF. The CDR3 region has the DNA TGTGCCAGCAGTTTATTTAGACCAGGTCAGGACTATGGCTACACCTTC.

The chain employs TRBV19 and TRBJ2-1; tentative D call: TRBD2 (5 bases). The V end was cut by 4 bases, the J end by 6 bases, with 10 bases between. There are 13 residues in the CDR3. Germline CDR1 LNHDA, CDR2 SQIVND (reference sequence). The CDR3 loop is CASSSGSLNEQFF. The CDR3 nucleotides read TGTGCCAGTAGTAGCGGGTCCCTCAATGAGCAGTTCTTC.

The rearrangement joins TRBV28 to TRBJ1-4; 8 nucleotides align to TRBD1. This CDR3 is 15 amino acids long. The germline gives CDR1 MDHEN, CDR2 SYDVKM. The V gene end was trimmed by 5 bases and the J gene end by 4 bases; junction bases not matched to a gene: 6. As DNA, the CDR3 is TGTGCCAGCAGTCCGTGGACAGGGAATAATGAAAAACTGTTTTTT. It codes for CASSPWTGNNEKLFF.

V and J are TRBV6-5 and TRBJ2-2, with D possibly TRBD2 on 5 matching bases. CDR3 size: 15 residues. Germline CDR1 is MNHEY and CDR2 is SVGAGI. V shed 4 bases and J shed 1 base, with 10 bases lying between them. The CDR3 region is CASSWERKNTGELFF. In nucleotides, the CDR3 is TGTGCCAGCAGTTGGGAGCGAAAGAACACCGGGGAGCTGTTTTTT.

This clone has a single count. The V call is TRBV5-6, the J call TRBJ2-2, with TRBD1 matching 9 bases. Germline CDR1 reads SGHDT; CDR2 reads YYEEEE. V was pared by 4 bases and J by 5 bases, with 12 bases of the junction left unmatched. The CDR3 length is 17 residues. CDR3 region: CASSQTRGQGPTGELFF. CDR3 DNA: TGTGCCAGCAGCCAAACCCGGGGACAGGGACCAACCGGGGAGCTGTTTTTT.

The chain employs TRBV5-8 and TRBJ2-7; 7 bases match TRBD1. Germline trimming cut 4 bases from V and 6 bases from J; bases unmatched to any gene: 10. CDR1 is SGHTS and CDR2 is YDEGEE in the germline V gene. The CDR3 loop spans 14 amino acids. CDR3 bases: TGTGCCAGCAGCGCATCCCTAACAGGGGCCGAGCAGTACTTC. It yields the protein CASSASLTGAEQYF.

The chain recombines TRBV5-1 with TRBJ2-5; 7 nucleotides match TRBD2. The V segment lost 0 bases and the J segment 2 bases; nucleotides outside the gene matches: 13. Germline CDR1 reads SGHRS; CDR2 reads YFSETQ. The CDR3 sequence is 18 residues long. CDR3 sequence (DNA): TGCGCCAGCAGCTTGGTGGGGAGGGGAGCAGGAACTCAAGAGACCCAGTACTTC. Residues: CASSLVGRGAGTQETQYF. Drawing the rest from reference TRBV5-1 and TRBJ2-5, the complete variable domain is KAGVTQTPRYLIKTRGQQVTLSCSPISGHRSVSWYQQTPGQGLQFLFEYFSETQRNKGNFPGRFSGRQFSNSRSEMNVSTLELGDSALYLCASSLVGRGAGTQETQYFGPGTRLLVL.

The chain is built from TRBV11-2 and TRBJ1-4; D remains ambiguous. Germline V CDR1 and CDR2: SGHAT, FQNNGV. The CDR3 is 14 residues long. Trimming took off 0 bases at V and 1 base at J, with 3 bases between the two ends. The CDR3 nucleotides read TGTGCCAGCAGCTTAGACATAACTAATGAAAAACTGTTTTTT. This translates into CASSLDITNEKLFF.

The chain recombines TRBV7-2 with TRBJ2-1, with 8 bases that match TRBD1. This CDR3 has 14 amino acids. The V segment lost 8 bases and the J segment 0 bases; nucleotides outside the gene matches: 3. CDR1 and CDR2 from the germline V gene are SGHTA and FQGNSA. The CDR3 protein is CASLDRVSYNEQFF. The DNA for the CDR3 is TGTGCCAGCCTGGACAGGGTCTCCTACAATGAGCAGTTCTTC.

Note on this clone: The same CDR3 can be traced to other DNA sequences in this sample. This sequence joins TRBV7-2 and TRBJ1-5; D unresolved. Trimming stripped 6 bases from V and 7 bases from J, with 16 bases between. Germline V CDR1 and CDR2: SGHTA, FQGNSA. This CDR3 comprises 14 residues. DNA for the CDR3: TGTGCCAGCAGTCGCGACAATTCGGGGCAGCCCCAGCATTTT. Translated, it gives CASSRDNSGQPQHF.

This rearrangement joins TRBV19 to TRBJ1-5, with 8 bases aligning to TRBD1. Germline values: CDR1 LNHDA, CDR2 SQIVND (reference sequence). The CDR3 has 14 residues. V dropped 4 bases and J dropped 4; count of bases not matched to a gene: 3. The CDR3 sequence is CASSTDRENQPQHF. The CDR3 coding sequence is TGTGCCAGTAGTACGGACAGGGAAAATCAGCCCCAGCATTTT.

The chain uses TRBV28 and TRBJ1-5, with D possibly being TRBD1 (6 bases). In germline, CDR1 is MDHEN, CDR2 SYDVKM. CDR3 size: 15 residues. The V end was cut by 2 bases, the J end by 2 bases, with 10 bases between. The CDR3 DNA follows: TGTGCCAGCAGTTTAGTCAGGGGAGGCAATCAGCCCCAGCATTTT. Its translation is CASSLVRGGNQPQHF.

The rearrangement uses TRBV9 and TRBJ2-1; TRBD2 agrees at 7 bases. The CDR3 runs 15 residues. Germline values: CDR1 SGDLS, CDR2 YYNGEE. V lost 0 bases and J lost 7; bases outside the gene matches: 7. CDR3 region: CASSVGRGGRNEQFF. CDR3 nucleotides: TGTGCCAGCAGCGTAGGTAGGGGAGGGAGAAATGAGCAGTTCTTC.

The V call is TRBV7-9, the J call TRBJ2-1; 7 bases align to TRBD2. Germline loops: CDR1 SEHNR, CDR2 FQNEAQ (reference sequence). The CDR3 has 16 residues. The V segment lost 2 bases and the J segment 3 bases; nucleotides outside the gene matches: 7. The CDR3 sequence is CASSLTTSRNYNEQFF. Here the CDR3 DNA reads TGTGCCAGCAGCTTAACGACTAGCAGAAACTACAATGAGCAGTTCTTC.

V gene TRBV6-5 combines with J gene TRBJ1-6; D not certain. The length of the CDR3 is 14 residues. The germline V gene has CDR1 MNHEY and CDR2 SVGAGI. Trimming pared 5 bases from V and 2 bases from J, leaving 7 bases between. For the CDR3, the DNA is TGTGCCAGCAGTCCCCCTCCCTATAATTCACCCCTCCACTTT. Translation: CASSPPPYNSPLHF.

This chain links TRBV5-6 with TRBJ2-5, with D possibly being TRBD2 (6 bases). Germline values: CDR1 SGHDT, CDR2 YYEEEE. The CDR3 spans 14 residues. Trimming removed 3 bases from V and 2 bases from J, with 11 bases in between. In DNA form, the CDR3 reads TGTGCCAGCAGCTCAGCGGGCCAACAAGAGACCCAGTACTTC. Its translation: CASSSAGQQETQYF.

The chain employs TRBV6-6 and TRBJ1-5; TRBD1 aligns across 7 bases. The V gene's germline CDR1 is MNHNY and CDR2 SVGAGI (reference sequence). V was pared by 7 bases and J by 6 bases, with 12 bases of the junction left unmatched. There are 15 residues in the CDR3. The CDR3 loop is CASNPTGLGGQPQHF. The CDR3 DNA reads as TGTGCCAGCAATCCGACAGGGTTGGGAGGTCAGCCCCAGCATTTT.